The T cell receptor (beta chain) under discussion was sequenced for a study of T-cell reconstitution after alpha-beta-depleted transplantation in children. Regarding the study as a whole: T cells produced anew were the main source of T-cell counts and diversity one year after transplant. Reportedly, roughly two months post-transplant, alpha-beta T cells arose from several hundred expanded graft clones.

Worth noting for this clonotype: Its cognate antigen is unknown.

During its preparation, the TCRbeta library received unique molecular identifiers. TCRdb itself ran the PCR reads through MiXCR, one entry per CDR3 protein. The table shows 600,000 to 800,000 distinct CDR3 sequences, with around 14% occurring only once. There are 15 residues in the CDR3. Germline V gene data show CDR1 as LGHNA and CDR2 as YNFKEQ. Losses at the gene ends were 1 base for V and 6 bases for J; bases not matched to a gene: 2. The V and J genes are TRBV4-2 and TRBJ2-7, with TRBD2 matching 14 bases. The clonotype was recovered from a girl between 2 and 10 years old with congenital amegakaryocytic thrombocytopenia, due to receive a stem cell transplant. The sample in question was PBMCs, obtained before TCRalphabeta/CD19-depleted stem cell transplant. The CDR3 DNA follows: TGTGCCAGCAGCCAAGCGGGACTAGCGGGAGCCGAGCAGTACTTC. This codes for CASSQAGLAGAEQYF.